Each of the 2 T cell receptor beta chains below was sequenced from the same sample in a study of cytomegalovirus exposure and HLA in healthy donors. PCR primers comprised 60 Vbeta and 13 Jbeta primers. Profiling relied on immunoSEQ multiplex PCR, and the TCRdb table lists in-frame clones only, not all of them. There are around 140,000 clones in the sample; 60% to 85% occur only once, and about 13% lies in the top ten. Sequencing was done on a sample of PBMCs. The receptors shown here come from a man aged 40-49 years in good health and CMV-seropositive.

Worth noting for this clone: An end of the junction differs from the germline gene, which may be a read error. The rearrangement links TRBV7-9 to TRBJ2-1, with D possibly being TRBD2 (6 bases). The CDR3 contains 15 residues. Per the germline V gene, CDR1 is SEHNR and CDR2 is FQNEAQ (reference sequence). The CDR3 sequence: CSSSLLSGTYNEQFF. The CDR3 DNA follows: TGTTCCAGCAGCTTACTTAGCGGTACCTACAATGAGCAGTTCTTC.

The CDR3 reads CASSLTYMNTEAFF. In DNA form, the CDR3 reads TGTGCCAGCAGCTTAACATACATGAACACTGAAGCTTTCTTT. V and J are TRBV7-2 and TRBJ1-1; D remains unclear. V lost 2 bases and J lost 0, with 7 bases in between. The CDR3 has 14 residues. CDR1 is SGHTA and CDR2 is FQGNSA in the germline V gene.